This entry lists 24 T cell receptor beta chains sequenced from one sample in a study of blood T cell repertoires in COVID-19. Measured with immunoSEQ multiplex PCR; TCRdb has only the in-frame clones, and not every one. The data contain roughly 300,000 clones, 80% to 90% of them seen just once; the ten biggest clones take up roughly 4%. The sequenced sample was PBMCs or T cells enriched from blood (not recorded which). Receptor source: a woman aged 40 to 55 with acute COVID-19.

The chain joins TRBV14 to TRBJ2-4; 8 nucleotides align to TRBD1. The V gene's germline CDR1 is SGHDN and CDR2 FVKESK. The CDR3 sequence is 17 residues long. Trimming at V came to 1 base and at J to 0 bases, leaving 5 bases not matched to a gene. The CDR3 loop is CASSQGWTGTAKNIQYF. CDR3 nucleotide sequence: TGTGCCAGCAGCCAAGGCTGGACAGGGACAGCCAAAAACATTCAGTACTTC.

The gene calls are TRBV24-1 and TRBJ1-2; 8 positions agree with TRBD1. Germline trimming cut 4 bases from V and 6 bases from J; bases unmatched to any gene: 6. Germline V gene sequence: CDR1 KGHDR, CDR2 SFDVKD. The length of the CDR3 is 14 residues. The CDR3 sequence is CATSDGQGGDGYTF. CDR3 nucleotide sequence: TGTGCCACCAGTGACGGACAGGGCGGGGATGGCTACACCTTC.

This chain uses TRBV14 with TRBJ1-2; no clear D gene. The CDR3 is made up of 12 amino acids. Germline V gives CDR1 SGHDN, CDR2 FVKESK. Trimming took off 3 bases at V and 7 bases at J, with 9 bases between the two ends. CDR3 sequence: CASSQGSLGYTF. CDR3 nucleotide sequence: TGTGCCAGCAGCCAGGGGAGCCTTGGCTACACCTTC.

In its sample, this clone was seen a few times. This sequence joins TRBV5-1 and TRBJ1-1; the D is unclear. The CDR3 runs to 11 residues. Germline V gene lookup returns CDR1 SGHRS and CDR2 YFSETQ. The ends were cut back, 0 bases at V and 7 bases at J, with 4 bases in the middle. CDR3 residues: CASSLGVEAFF. CDR3 DNA: TGCGCCAGCAGCTTGGGAGTTGAAGCTTTCTTT.

This clone came up a few times. The chain joins TRBV4-3 to TRBJ2-3; TRBD2 matches at 8 bases. Germline V gene lookup returns CDR1 LGHNA and CDR2 YSLEER. Trimming cost V 4 bases and J 2 bases; bases outside gene matches: 8. This CDR3 has 16 amino acids. CDR3 DNA sequence: TGCGCCAGCAGCCGAGGACTAGCCCCAACCACAGATACGCAGTATTTT. Residues: CASSRGLAPTTDTQYF.

The gene calls are TRBV4-2 and TRBJ2-1, with 11 nucleotides matching TRBD1. The germline V gene encodes CDR1 LGHNA and CDR2 YNFKEQ. The trim removed 4 bases at V and 8 bases at J, leaving 7 bases unmatched. The CDR3 spans 15 residues. The CDR3 DNA reads as TGTGCCAGCAGCCGCCGGGACAGGGGGGGAGATGAGCAGTTCTTC. This translates into CASSRRDRGGDEQFF.

The rearrangement joins TRBV19 to TRBJ2-6; 9 bases line up with TRBD1. V lost 2 bases, J lost 2 bases, and 7 bases stayed unmatched. This CDR3 region has 18 residues. The germline V gene encodes CDR1 LNHDA and CDR2 SQIVND (reference sequence). The CDR3 spells CASSITTGGSPGANVLTF. The CDR3 nucleotides read TGTGCCAGTAGTATAACGACAGGGGGTTCACCTGGGGCCAACGTCCTGACTTTC.

CDR3 amino acids: CASSIDRSANQNQPQHF. The CDR3 DNA reads TGTGCCAGTAGTATAGATCGCAGCGCAAACCAAAATCAGCCCCAGCATTTT. The chain links TRBV19 to TRBJ1-5; D is undetermined. Germline CDR1 is LNHDA and CDR2 is SQIVND (reference sequence). V shed 0 bases and J shed 4 bases, with 16 bases lying between them. The CDR3 is 17 amino acids.

The chain links TRBV5-1 to TRBJ2-2, with 8 nucleotides matching TRBD2. J was trimmed by 2 bases and V by 4 bases; bases with no gene match: 7. This CDR3 spans 16 amino acids. The germline V gene has CDR1 SGHRS and CDR2 YFSETQ. CDR3 loop: CASSPQAGGNTGELFF. CDR3 nucleotides: TGCGCCAGCAGCCCCCAGGCGGGAGGAAACACCGGGGAGCTGTTTTTT.

The chain has TRBV10-3 and TRBJ2-3; maybe TRBD2 (5 bases). The CDR3 contains 14 residues. With 2 bases removed from V and 4 bases from J, the gap between germline ends came to 10 bases. The V gene's germline CDR1 is ENHRY and CDR2 SYGVKD. The DNA of the CDR3 is TGTGCCATCAGTGAGCGAGGGAGCCCAGATACGCAGTATTTT. Protein product: CAISERGSPDTQYF.

The chain's CDR3 is CASSPTGTTNEKLFF. The CDR3 region has the DNA TGTGCCAGCAGTCCAACAGGCACAACTAATGAAAAACTGTTTTTT. This sequence joins TRBV27 and TRBJ1-4; possibly TRBD1 for D (5 bases). V lost 5 bases and J lost 0, with 10 bases in between. Germline values: CDR1 MNHEY, CDR2 SMNVEV (reference sequence). The CDR3 is 15 residues long. The complete variable domain, with remaining parts taken from reference TRBV27 and TRBJ1-4, reads EAQVTQNPRYLITVTGKKLTVTCSQNMNHEYMSWYRQDPGLGLRQIYYSMNVEVTDKGDVPEGYKVSRKEKRNFPLILESPSPNQTSLYFCASSPTGTTNEKLFFGSGTQLSVL.

The chain links TRBV5-1 to TRBJ1-3, with no clear D. Looked up from germline, CDR1 is SGHRS and CDR2 is YFSETQ. The CDR3 runs to 15 residues. V gave up 0 bases and J gave up 0 bases, with 7 bases separating them. DNA of the CDR3: TGCGCCAGCAGCTTGGAGCTTTCCTCTGGAAACACCATATATTTT. It yields the protein CASSLELSSGNTIYF.

The chain carries TRBV5-6 and TRBJ2-3, with TRBD2 matching 13 bases. CDR1 is SGHDT and CDR2 is YYEEEE in the germline V gene. There are 19 residues in the CDR3. V gave up 0 bases and J gave up 3 bases; unmatched junction bases: 10. CDR3 residues: CASSLARGRTSGRTDTQYF. The CDR3, as DNA: TGTGCCAGCAGCTTGGCAAGAGGACGGACTAGCGGGAGAACAGATACGCAGTATTTT.

This clone appeared a single time. The rearrangement links TRBV7-2 to TRBJ1-6; 8 nucleotides agree with TRBD1. Trimming at V came to 5 bases and at J to 10 bases, leaving 7 bases not matched to a gene. This CDR3 is built from 14 residues. Germline lookup yields CDR1 SGHTA and CDR2 FQGNSA. CDR3 bases: TGTGCCAGCAGCCGGACAGGGTTATGGTCACCCCTCCACTTT. Residues: CASSRTGLWSPLHF.

The chain has TRBV28 and TRBJ1-3; 8 bases map to TRBD1. V was pared by 5 bases and J by 3 bases, with 6 bases of the junction left unmatched. CDR1 and CDR2 (germline): MDHEN, SYDVKM. The CDR3 has 15 amino acids. The CDR3 nucleotides are TGTGCCAGCAGTCTTCAGGGGGCTTTTGGAAACACCATATATTTT. It is translated as CASSLQGAFGNTIYF. The full variable domain, in which reference TRBV28 and TRBJ1-3 provide the parts outside the CDR3, is DVKVTQSSRYLVKRTGEKVFLECVQDMDHENMFWYRQDPGLGLRLIYFSYDVKMKEKGDIPEGYSVSREKKERFSLILESASTNQTSMYLCASSLQGAFGNTIYFGEGSWLTVV.

This chain connects TRBV10-3 to TRBJ2-3; 10 bases line up with TRBD1. The CDR3 has 16 amino acids. Germline V gene sequence: CDR1 ENHRY, CDR2 SYGVKD. Trimming took 6 bases from V and 0 from J; bases not matched to a gene: 6. Written as DNA, the CDR3 is TGTGCCATCAGAAAAGACAGGGGGCCTAGCACAGATACGCAGTATTTT. Amino acid sequence: CAIRKDRGPSTDTQYF.

The chain carries TRBV9 and TRBJ1-1, with D uncertain. The germline CDR1 and CDR2 sequences are SGDLS and YYNGEE. Deletions cut 1 base from V and 4 bases from J, with 8 bases between. This CDR3 has 13 amino acids. Here the CDR3 DNA reads TGTGCCAGCAGCGTATCTTTCAGCACTGAAGCTTTCTTT. Protein product: CASSVSFSTEAFF. Full variable domain (rest looked up from reference TRBV9 and TRBJ1-1): DSGVTQTPKHLITATGQRVTLRCSPRSGDLSVYWYQQSLDQGLQFLIQYYNGEERAKGNILERFSAQQFPDLHSELNLSSLELGDSALYFCASSVSFSTEAFFGQGTRLTVV.

The rearrangement uses TRBV7-9 and TRBJ1-1, with 7 positions matching TRBD1. The CDR3 loop spans 15 amino acids. Trimming cost V 4 bases and J 4 bases; bases outside gene matches: 9. Germline CDR1 SEHNR, CDR2 FQNEAQ (reference sequence). As DNA, the CDR3 is TGTGCCAGCAGCTCTACAGGGGTTTCGAGCACTGAAGCTTTCTTT. This translates into CASSSTGVSSTEAFF.

V usage is TRBV28 and J usage is TRBJ1-2, with a tentative D call TRBD1 (5 bases). The V end lost 5 bases, the J end lost 0 bases, and 16 bases lay between the germline ends. From germline, CDR1 is MDHEN and CDR2 SYDVKM. The CDR3 sequence is 16 residues long. CDR3 region: CASSLSPTETNYGYTF. The DNA of the CDR3 is TGTGCCAGCAGTCTCTCCCCGACAGAAACTAACTATGGCTACACCTTC.

V usage is TRBV27 and J usage is TRBJ1-1; 8 bases match TRBD1. CDR3 length: 18 residues. Germline CDR1 reads MNHEY; CDR2 reads SMNVEV (reference sequence). V shed 1 base and J 5 bases; nucleotides not matched to a gene: 15. This CDR3 reads CASSLLKEQGARNTEAFF. Written as DNA, the CDR3 is TGTGCCAGCAGTTTATTAAAGGAGCAGGGGGCAAGGAATACTGAAGCTTTCTTT.

This clone has more than one count but fewer than ten. V usage is TRBV6-6 and J usage is TRBJ2-1, with D uncertain. Trimming cost V 8 bases and J 5 bases, with 7 bases left between them. The CDR3 is made up of 11 amino acids. Per the germline V gene, CDR1 is MNHNY and CDR2 is SVGAGI (reference sequence). The CDR3 spells CASRLNNEQFF. CDR3 in DNA: TGTGCCAGCCGACTTAACAATGAGCAGTTCTTC.

This clone was found a few times. This rearrangement joins TRBV14 to TRBJ1-6; 7 bases are a match to TRBD1. Germline CDR1 SGHDN, CDR2 FVKESK. The CDR3 runs 19 residues. V lost 4 bases, J lost 3 bases, and 15 bases stayed unmatched. In DNA form, the CDR3 reads TGTGCCAGCAGCCCCAAGGAGGCCCGACAGGGATTCTATAATTCACCCCTCCACTTT. Residues: CASSPKEARQGFYNSPLHF.

The chain links TRBV20-1 to TRBJ1-6; D unclear. Trimming left V 3 bases short and J 3 bases short, with 12 bases between. The CDR3 contains 15 residues. CDR1 is DFQATT, CDR2 SNEGSKA, per germline (reference sequence). The CDR3 loop reads CSASTGLVYNSPLHF. The CDR3 DNA follows: TGCAGTGCTAGTACGGGGTTAGTCTATAATTCACCCCTCCACTTT.

This chain joins TRBV4-2 and TRBJ2-3, with D unclear. This CDR3 has 14 amino acids. Germline CDR1 LGHNA, CDR2 YNFKEQ. The V gene lost 5 bases and the J gene lost 4 bases, with 13 bases spanning the gap. The CDR3 bases are TGTGCCAGCAGCGCCTACAGTGGCGCAGATACGCAGTATTTT. Amino acids: CASSAYSGADTQYF.